This T cell receptor (beta chain) was profiled in a study of neoadjuvant anti-PD-1 for oral cavity cancer. Stated time point: after neoadjuvant nivolumab, at surgical resection. Germline values: CDR1 SEHNR, CDR2 FQNEAQ (reference sequence). The CDR3 consists of 14 residues. The junction had 7 bases not matched to a gene; V was cut back by 6 bases and J by 9 bases. The protocol was immunoSEQ multiplex PCR, while the TCRdb copy is restricted to in-frame clones and leaves out a portion. Of 11,000 to 15,000 clones in the sample, 60% to 80% are singletons; the top ten hold approximately 2.3%. Sequencing used PBMCs, obtained after nivolumab (anti-PD-1) treatment. The rearrangement joins TRBV7-9 to TRBJ2-1, with TRBD1 identical over 11 bases. The origin of this receptor is a person aged 40-85 years with oral cavity squamous cell carcinoma. The CDR3 sequence: CASSLPGTGGEQFF. The CDR3 DNA sequence: TGTGCCAGCAGTCTACCAGGGACAGGGGGTGAGCAGTTCTTC.